The clone carrying this TCR beta chain was recorded at least ten times. The CDR3 covers 15 residues. CDR1 SGHRS and CDR2 YFSETQ come from the germline V gene. Trimming stripped 3 bases from V and 4 bases from J, with 13 bases between. Arm-PCR of CDR3 regions with iRepertoire HTBI primers generated TCR beta libraries. TCRdb re-called the multiplex PCR reads with MiXCR, one entry per CDR3 protein. The data contain around 480,000 distinct CDR3 sequences, 16% of them singletons. Time point defined: newly diagnosed GD, antithyroid drugs for less than 3 months. After RNA was extracted from PBMCs, the TCR library was made from it. The data were obtained in a study of regulatory T cells in long-lasting Graves disease. The same sample was also studied in work on T cells in Graves' hyperthyroidism and ophthalmopathy. As that report states: Patients aged 18 to 65 with hyperthyroidism were newly diagnosed, with duration under 2 months. Diagnosis rested on symptoms, serum thyroxine and TRAb, thyroid ultrasound, and orbital computed tomography.

The V call is TRBV5-1, the J call TRBJ2-2; tentatively, D is TRBD1 (5 bases). The sequenced sample was peripheral blood mononuclear cells (PBMCs), obtained at new diagnosis, from a patient treated with antithyroid drugs. The sequence was obtained from a man aged 35-49 years with Graves disease. The CDR3 protein is CASSWQGSGTGELFF. Here the CDR3 DNA reads TGCGCCAGCAGCTGGCAGGGCTCTGGCACCGGGGAGCTGTTTTTT.